This record concerns one T cell receptor (beta chain) sequence. Its antigen is undetermined. CDR1 is MDHEN, CDR2 SYDVKM, per germline. This CDR3 region has 14 residues. The V end lost 2 bases, the J end lost 10 bases, and 12 bases lay between the germline ends. This record comes from a study of T cell clonotyping in hematopoietic cell transplantation. Study conclusions and caveats: CD4 and CD8 repertoire contributions could not be separated without sorting.

Sequenced by immunoSEQ multiplex PCR; TCRdb stores in-frame clones only, minus some. The sample contains over 10,000 clones, about half of which appear only once. Sequences were obtained from peripheral blood mononuclear cells. The gene calls are TRBV28 and TRBJ1-6; perhaps TRBD1 as D (6 bases). The sequence came from a man aged 45-65 years in good health. Some clones in this sample may be carry-over from other donors' samples. The chain's CDR3 is CASSLGRGRSPLHF. The CDR3 DNA sequence: TGTGCCAGCAGTTTAGGCAGGGGAAGGTCACCCCTCCACTTT.